This T cell receptor beta chain was recovered during a study of blood T cell repertoires in COVID-19. Background on the study: The United States, Italy and Spain provided the acute and convalescent COVID-19 samples. The cDNA or gDNA used as material had been derived from T cells, B-cell-depleted T cells, or PBMCs.

Seattle patient enrollment occurred during active infection, with longitudinal follow-up thereafter. The CDR3 extends over 12 amino acids. The V end was cut by 1 base, the J end by 6 bases, with 7 bases between. Germline assignment: CDR1 SEHNR and CDR2 FQNEAQ (reference sequence). This table comes from immunoSEQ multiplex PCR, and its TCRdb copy is limited to in-frame clones, with some not included. The sample holds over 150,000 clones; approximately 86% are singletons and the top ten take under 0.65%. Sequenced: peripheral blood. This TCR was recovered from a man aged 55 to 69 with COVID-19, enrolled during active disease. This chain uses TRBV7-9 with TRBJ2-7; D call uncertain. CDR3: CASSLGQPEQYF. CDR3 in DNA: TGTGCCAGCAGCTTAGGACAACCCGAGCAGTACTTC.